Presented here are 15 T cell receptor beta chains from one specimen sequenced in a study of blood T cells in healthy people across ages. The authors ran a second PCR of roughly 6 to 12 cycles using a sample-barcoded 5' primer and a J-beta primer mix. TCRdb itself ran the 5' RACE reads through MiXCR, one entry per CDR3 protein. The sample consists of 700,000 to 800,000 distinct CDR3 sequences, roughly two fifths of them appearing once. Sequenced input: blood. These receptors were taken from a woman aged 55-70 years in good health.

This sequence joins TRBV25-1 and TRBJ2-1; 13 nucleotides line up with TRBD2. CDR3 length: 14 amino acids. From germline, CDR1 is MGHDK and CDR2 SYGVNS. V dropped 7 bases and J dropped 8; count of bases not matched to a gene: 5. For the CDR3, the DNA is TGTGCCAGCAACCAGGGACTAGCGGGATATGAGCAGTTCTTC. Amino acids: CASNQGLAGYEQFF.

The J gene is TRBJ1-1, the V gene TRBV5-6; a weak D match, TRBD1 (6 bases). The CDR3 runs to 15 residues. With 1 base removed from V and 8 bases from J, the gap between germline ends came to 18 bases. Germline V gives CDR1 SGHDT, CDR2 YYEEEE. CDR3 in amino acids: CASSLIQGEVTEAFF. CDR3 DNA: TGTGCCAGCAGCTTGATACAGGGCGAGGTCACCGAAGCTTTCTTT.

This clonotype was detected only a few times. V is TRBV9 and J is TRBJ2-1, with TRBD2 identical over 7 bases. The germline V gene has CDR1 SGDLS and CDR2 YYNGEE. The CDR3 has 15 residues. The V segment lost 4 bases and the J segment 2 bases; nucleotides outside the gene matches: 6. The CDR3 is CASSPREAPYNEQFF. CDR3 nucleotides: TGTGCCAGCAGCCCCCGGGAGGCCCCCTACAATGAGCAGTTCTTC. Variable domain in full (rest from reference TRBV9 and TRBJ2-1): DSGVTQTPKHLITATGQRVTLRCSPRSGDLSVYWYQQSLDQGLQFLIQYYNGEERAKGNILERFSAQQFPDLHSELNLSSLELGDSALYFCASSPREAPYNEQFFGPGTRLTVL.

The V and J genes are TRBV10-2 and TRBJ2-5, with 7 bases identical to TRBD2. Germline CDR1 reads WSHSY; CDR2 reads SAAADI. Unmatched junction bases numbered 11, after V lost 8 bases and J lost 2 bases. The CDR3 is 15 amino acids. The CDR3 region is CASSRASGEQETQYF. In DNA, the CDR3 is TGCGCCAGCTCGAGGGCCAGCGGGGAACAAGAGACCCAGTACTTC.

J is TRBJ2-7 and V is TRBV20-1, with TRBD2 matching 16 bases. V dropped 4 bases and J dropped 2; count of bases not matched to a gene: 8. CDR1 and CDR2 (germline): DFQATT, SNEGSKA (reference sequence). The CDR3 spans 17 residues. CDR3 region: CSANRPGLAGGPYEQYF. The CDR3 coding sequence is TGCAGTGCTAATCGGCCGGGACTAGCGGGGGGGCCCTACGAGCAGTACTTC.

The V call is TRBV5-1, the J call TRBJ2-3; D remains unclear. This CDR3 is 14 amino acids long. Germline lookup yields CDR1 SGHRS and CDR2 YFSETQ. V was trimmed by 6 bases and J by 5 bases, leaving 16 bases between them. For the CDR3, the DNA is TGCGCCAGCACCCCAGTCCGGATGGAAGATACGCAGTATTTT. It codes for CASTPVRMEDTQYF.

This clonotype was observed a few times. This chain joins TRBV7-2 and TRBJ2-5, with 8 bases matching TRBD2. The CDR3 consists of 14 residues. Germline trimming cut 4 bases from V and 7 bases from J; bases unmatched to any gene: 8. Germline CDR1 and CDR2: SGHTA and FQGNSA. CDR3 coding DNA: TGTGCCAGCAGCTCCACTAGCGGAAGCGGGACCCAGTACTTC. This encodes CASSSTSGSGTQYF. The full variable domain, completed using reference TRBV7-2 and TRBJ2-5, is GAGVSQSPSNKVTEKGKDVELRCDPISGHTALYWYRQSLGQGLEFLIYFQGNSAPDKSGLPSDRFSAERTGGSVSTLTIQRTQQEDSAVYLCASSSTSGSGTQYFGPGTRLLVL.

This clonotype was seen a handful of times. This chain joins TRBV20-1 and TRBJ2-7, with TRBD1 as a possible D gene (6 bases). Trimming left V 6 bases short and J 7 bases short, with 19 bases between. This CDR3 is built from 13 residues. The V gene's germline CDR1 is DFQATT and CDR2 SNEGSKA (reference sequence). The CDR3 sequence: CSAYETGLNEQYF. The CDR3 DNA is TGCAGTGCGTACGAGACAGGATTAAATGAGCAGTACTTC.

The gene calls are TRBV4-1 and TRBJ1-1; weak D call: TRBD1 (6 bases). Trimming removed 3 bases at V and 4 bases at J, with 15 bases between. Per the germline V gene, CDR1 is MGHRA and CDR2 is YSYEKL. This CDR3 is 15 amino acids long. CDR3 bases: TGCGCCAGCAGCCAGGACGGGGGAGGGGGCACTGAAGCTTTCTTT. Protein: CASSQDGGGGTEAFF.

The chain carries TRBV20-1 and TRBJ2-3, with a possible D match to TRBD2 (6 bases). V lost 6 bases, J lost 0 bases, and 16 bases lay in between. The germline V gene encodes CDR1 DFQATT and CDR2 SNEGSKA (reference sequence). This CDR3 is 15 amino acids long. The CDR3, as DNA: TGCAGTGCCACTGGGGGGAGCACTAGCACAGATACGCAGTATTTT. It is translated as CSATGGSTSTDTQYF.

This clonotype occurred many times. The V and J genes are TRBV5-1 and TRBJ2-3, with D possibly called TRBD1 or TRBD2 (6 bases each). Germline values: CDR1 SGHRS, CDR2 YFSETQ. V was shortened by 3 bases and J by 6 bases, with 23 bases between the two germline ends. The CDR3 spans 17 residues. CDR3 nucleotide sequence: TGCGCCAGCAGCTACTATTCGGGGGCAAATCTCGGGGATACGCAGTATTTT. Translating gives CASSYYSGANLGDTQYF.

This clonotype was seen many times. CDR3 DNA: TGTGCCAGCAGCTTCTATTCCCAAGAGACCCAGTACTTC. It specifies CASSFYSQETQYF. The chain recombines TRBV7-2 with TRBJ2-5; D unresolved. V was cut by 3 bases and J by 1 base, with 6 bases left in between. The CDR3 spans 13 residues. Looked up from germline, CDR1 is SGHTA and CDR2 is FQGNSA.

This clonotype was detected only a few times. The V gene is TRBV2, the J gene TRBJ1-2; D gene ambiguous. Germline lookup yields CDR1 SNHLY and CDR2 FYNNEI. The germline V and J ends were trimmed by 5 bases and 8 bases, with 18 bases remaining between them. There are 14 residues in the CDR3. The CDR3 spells CASSQRRRAAGYTF. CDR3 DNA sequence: TGTGCCAGCAGTCAACGTCGGAGGGCGGCAGGCTACACCTTC.

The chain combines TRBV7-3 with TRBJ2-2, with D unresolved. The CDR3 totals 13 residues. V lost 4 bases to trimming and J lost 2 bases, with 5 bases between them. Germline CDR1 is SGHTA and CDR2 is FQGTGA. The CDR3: CASSSDNTGELFF. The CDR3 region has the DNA TGTGCCAGCAGCTCGGATAACACCGGGGAGCTGTTTTTT.

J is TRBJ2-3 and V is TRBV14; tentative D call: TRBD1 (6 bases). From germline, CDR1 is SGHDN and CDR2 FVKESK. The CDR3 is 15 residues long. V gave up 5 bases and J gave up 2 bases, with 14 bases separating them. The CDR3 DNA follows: TGTGCCAGCAGCTCCTGGACAGAGCCCACAGATACGCAGTATTTT. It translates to CASSSWTEPTDTQYF.